This T cell receptor (beta chain) was profiled in a study of blood T cell repertoires in COVID-19. Overall study: COVID-19 samples collected from the United States, Italy and Spain covered acute and convalescent phases.

In the original workflow: Reference gene primer amplification yielded estimated nucleated cell counts. Libraries were prepared by immunoSEQ multiplex PCR; TCRdb keeps only in-frame clonotypes and omits some of them. The DNA gave D and trimming, while V, J and clone size come from that table. The table has approximately 190,000 clones, under 90% seen once. V was cut by 4 bases and J by 4 bases, with 13 bases left in between. Germline values: CDR1 SNHLY, CDR2 FYNNEI. This CDR3 is 15 amino acids long. The sequencing input was peripheral blood. V gene TRBV2 combines with J gene TRBJ1-4; D perhaps matches TRBD1 (6 bases). The source of this sequence is a man between 60 and 75 years old with acute or convalescent COVID-19. The CDR3 region is CASSVSGGNNEKLFF. CDR3 coding DNA: TGTGCCAGCAGTGTATCGGGGGGCAATAATGAAAAACTGTTTTTT.